Below, one TCR beta chain is given with its context. Its antigen is not known. The data are from a study of T cells expressing NK-cell markers. Study findings and constraints: Dominant NKG2C+ clonotypes made up roughly 1.0-7.5% of CD8+ T cells in roughly six donors. Leadership of the CD3+CD56-NKG2C+ fraction also belonged to these clonotypes in a handful of donors.

The CDR3 has 15 residues. The germline V gene has CDR1 MNHEY and CDR2 SVGEGT. Researchers built TCR beta cDNA using 5'RACE template switching with UMIs. No DNA is given; TCRdb re-called the 5' RACE reads and lists each CDR3 protein once. The listing records some 600,000 distinct CDR3 sequences. This chain connects TRBV6-2 or TRBV6-3 to TRBJ1-5; TCRdb names TRBD1, which stays unverified in the absence of DNA. Sequencing input: blood T cells: a sorted CD56 or NKG2C T cell subset, CD4+ or CD8+ T cells, or bulk PBMC T cells (not recorded which). The source of this sequence is a man aged 18-30 years in good health. CDR3 sequence: CASTQDGLSNQPQHF.